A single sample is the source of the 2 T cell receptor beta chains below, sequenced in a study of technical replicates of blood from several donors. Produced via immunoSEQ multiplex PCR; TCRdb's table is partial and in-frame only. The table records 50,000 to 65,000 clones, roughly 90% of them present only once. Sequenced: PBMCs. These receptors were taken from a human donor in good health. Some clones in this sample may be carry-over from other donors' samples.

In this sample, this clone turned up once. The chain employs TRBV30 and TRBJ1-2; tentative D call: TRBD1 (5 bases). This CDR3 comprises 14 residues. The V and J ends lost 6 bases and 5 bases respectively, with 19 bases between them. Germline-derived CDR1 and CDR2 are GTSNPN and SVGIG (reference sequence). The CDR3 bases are TGTGCCTGCCCGTGGGGAGGGGCGCCTTATGGCTACACCTTC. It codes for CACPWGGAPYGYTF.

The CDR3 loop is CASSPPRTGGWSEAFF. The CDR3 DNA follows: TGTGCCAGCAGTCCACCCCGGACAGGGGGCTGGTCTGAAGCTTTCTTT. This sequence joins TRBV27 and TRBJ1-1; 11 bases fit TRBD1. The CDR3 has 16 residues. The V gene's germline CDR1 is MNHEY and CDR2 SMNVEV (reference sequence). The J segment lost 6 bases and the V segment lost 5 bases, leaving 11 bases of the junction unmatched.